The next 26 T cell receptor beta chains were all read from a single sample in a study of cytomegalovirus exposure and HLA in healthy donors. PCR used 60 Vbeta primers and 13 Jbeta primers. Assay used: immunoSEQ multiplex PCR; TCRdb lists only in-frame clones, some missing. The listing contains around 200,000 clones. The sequenced sample consisted of PBMCs. The receptors derive from a woman in her 30s in good health and CMV-seropositive.

This chain links TRBV18 with TRBJ2-2, with 7 positions matching TRBD1. The CDR3 is 13 amino acids. Germline CDR1 is KGHSH and CDR2 is LQKENI. V lost 7 bases and J lost 6; bases outside the gene matches: 5. CDR3 residues: CASLRQGPGELFF. In DNA form, the CDR3 reads TGTGCCAGCTTACGACAGGGTCCCGGGGAGCTGTTTTTT.

CDR3 residues: CASSAGTANYGYTF. The CDR3 nucleotides read TGTGCCAGCAGTGCCGGGACAGCTAACTATGGCTACACCTTC. The chain has TRBV6-4 and TRBJ1-2; 7 nucleotides align to TRBD1. The CDR3 runs 14 residues. The V gene end was trimmed by 4 bases and the J gene end by 0 bases; junction bases not matched to a gene: 2. CDR1 is MRHNA and CDR2 is SNTAGT in the germline V gene.

In the case of this clone: The same CDR3 is also encoded by other DNA sequences in this sample. The genes are TRBV20-1 and TRBJ2-7; a weak D match, TRBD1 (6 bases). V was shortened by 4 bases and J by 3 bases, with 7 bases between the two germline ends. There are 11 residues in the CDR3. Germline values: CDR1 DFQATT, CDR2 SNEGSKA (reference sequence). The CDR3 here is CSAKQGYEQYF. CDR3 DNA sequence: TGCAGTGCTAAACAGGGCTACGAGCAGTACTTC.

The rearrangement links TRBV5-4 to TRBJ1-2; D remains unclear. V was trimmed by 2 bases and J by 2 bases, leaving 19 bases between them. CDR1 is SGHNT and CDR2 is YYREEE in the germline V gene (reference sequence). The CDR3 totals 17 residues. The CDR3 reads CASSFSWRPTTNYGYTF. Here the CDR3 DNA reads TGTGCCAGCAGCTTTTCCTGGCGGCCCACAACCAACTATGGCTACACCTTC.

The rearrangement joins TRBV30 to TRBJ1-3; TRBD1 is a possible D gene (5 bases). This CDR3 is built from 16 residues. Germline V gene sequence: CDR1 GTSNPN, CDR2 SVGIG (reference sequence). Between the trimmed V and J ends, which lost 1 base and 2 bases, there was a span of 15 bases. CDR3 region: CAWSGSGRGTGNTIYF. In DNA form, the CDR3 reads TGTGCCTGGAGTGGGTCAGGGAGGGGAACTGGAAACACCATATATTTT.

The V gene is TRBV6-6, the J gene TRBJ2-5; 8 nucleotides match TRBD1. From germline, CDR1 is MNHNY and CDR2 SVGAGI (reference sequence). CDR3 length equals 14 residues. V lost 6 bases and J lost 3; bases outside the gene matches: 6. Here the CDR3 reads CASSNRDRKETQYF. CDR3 nucleotides: TGTGCCAGCAGCAATAGGGACAGGAAAGAGACCCAGTACTTC.

V usage is TRBV9 and J usage is TRBJ2-3; TRBD2 aligns across 9 bases. Trimming took 0 bases from V and 5 from J; bases not matched to a gene: 10. The CDR3 loop spans 17 amino acids. CDR1 is SGDLS and CDR2 is YYNGEE in the germline V gene. The CDR3 bases are TGTGCCAGCAGCGTAGGGGGGACTAGCCGGTCAGGAGATACGCAGTATTTT. It is translated as CASSVGGTSRSGDTQYF.

Comments on this clone: In the same sample, other DNA sequences code for this CDR3. This chain links TRBV27 with TRBJ1-1; D is possibly TRBD1 (5 bases). Looked up from germline, CDR1 is MNHEY and CDR2 is SMNVEV (reference sequence). This CDR3 comprises 15 residues. Trimming left V 10 bases short and J 1 base short, with 19 bases between. CDR3 region: CATRRGSLPNTEAFF. The CDR3 nucleotides are TGTGCCACCCGGCGGGGGAGTCTCCCGAACACTGAAGCTTTCTTT.

The chain joins TRBV5-1 to TRBJ2-7; a weak D match, TRBD1 (6 bases). Trimming took off 4 bases at V and 2 bases at J, with 13 bases between the two ends. This CDR3 is built from 14 residues. Germline V gene sequence: CDR1 SGHRS, CDR2 YFSETQ. CDR3 region: CASSLRDTTYEQYF. The CDR3 DNA follows: TGCGCCAGCAGCCTCCGGGACACCACCTACGAGCAGTACTTC. Supplemented by reference TRBV5-1 and TRBJ2-7, the full variable domain reads KAGVTQTPRYLIKTRGQQVTLSCSPISGHRSVSWYQQTPGQGLQFLFEYFSETQRNKGNFPGRFSGRQFSNSRSEMNVSTLELGDSALYLCASSLRDTTYEQYFGPGTRLTVT.

This chain links TRBV6-6 with TRBJ2-7; TRBD2 aligns across 7 bases. V shed 6 bases, J shed 2 bases, and the junction held 10 bases outside the gene matches. CDR1 is MNHNY and CDR2 is SVGAGI in the germline V gene (reference sequence). CDR3 size: 15 residues. CDR3: CASRTGLSGAYEQYF. Written as DNA, the CDR3 is TGTGCCAGCAGGACCGGACTAAGCGGGGCCTACGAGCAGTACTTC.

This chain connects TRBV27 to TRBJ2-2; D might be TRBD1 (6 bases). Germline V lookup: CDR1 MNHEY, CDR2 SMNVEV (reference sequence). The V and J ends lost 6 bases and 6 bases respectively, with 11 bases between them. The CDR3 totals 13 residues. CDR3 nucleotides: TGTGCCAGCAGAACAGGGTTCTCCGGGGAGCTGTTTTTT. This codes for CASRTGFSGELFF.

The V gene is TRBV9, the J gene TRBJ2-1; 8 nucleotides align to TRBD2. The CDR3 spans 20 residues. Germline V CDR1 and CDR2: SGDLS, YYNGEE. V lost 4 bases, J lost 3 bases, and 21 bases stayed unmatched. The chain's CDR3 is CASSRRRERSGTSSYNEQFF. The DNA for the CDR3 is TGTGCCAGCAGCCGACGGAGAGAGCGTAGCGGGACCTCGAGCTACAATGAGCAGTTCTTC.

The chain links TRBV7-9 to TRBJ2-7; weak D call: TRBD2 (6 bases). The V gene lost 5 bases and the J gene lost 1 base, with 12 bases spanning the gap. CDR3 length: 14 residues. The germline CDR1 and CDR2 sequences are SEHNR and FQNEAQ (reference sequence). CDR3 DNA sequence: TGTGCCAGCAGCCCTCCAGGGACTTCCTACGAGCAGTACTTC. Protein sequence: CASSPPGTSYEQYF.

The chain recombines TRBV6-6 with TRBJ1-1; 7 nucleotides line up with TRBD1. This CDR3 has 12 amino acids. V trimming: 6 bases; J trimming: 8 bases; junction bases outside the gene matches: 6. The V gene's germline CDR1 is MNHNY and CDR2 SVGAGI (reference sequence). The CDR3 sequence is CASSETGREAFF. The CDR3 nucleotides are TGTGCCAGCAGCGAGACAGGGCGCGAAGCTTTCTTT.

V gene TRBV5-1 combines with J gene TRBJ2-2, with D uncertain. From germline, CDR1 is SGHRS and CDR2 YFSETQ. The CDR3 runs to 13 residues. Trimming took off 0 bases at V and 4 bases at J, with 4 bases between the two ends. This CDR3 reads CASSLAVTGELFF. CDR3 in DNA: TGCGCCAGCAGCTTGGCAGTCACCGGGGAGCTGTTTTTT.

The rearrangement uses TRBV2 and TRBJ1-5; 7 positions agree with TRBD1. The CDR3 covers 14 residues. V shed 5 bases, J shed 4 bases, and the junction held 5 bases outside the gene matches. Germline V gene lookup returns CDR1 SNHLY and CDR2 FYNNEI. The CDR3 DNA reads as TGTGCCAGCAGTAAAACGGGACAGAATCAGCCCCAGCATTTT. This encodes CASSKTGQNQPQHF.

V gene TRBV27 combines with J gene TRBJ2-3, with 9 bases lining up with TRBD1. The CDR3 has 15 residues. Germline V CDR1 and CDR2: MNHEY, SMNVEV (reference sequence). The V and J ends lost 2 bases and 4 bases, in that order; junction bases with no gene match: 4. CDR3 residues: CASSLGDRAPDTQYF. The CDR3 DNA sequence: TGTGCCAGCAGTTTAGGGGACAGGGCTCCAGATACGCAGTATTTT.

The CDR3 DNA reads TGTGCCAGCAGCTCAACAACAGGGGGCGCAGACCAGCCCCAGCATTTT. It translates to CASSSTTGGADQPQHF. V gene TRBV7-9 combines with J gene TRBJ1-5; 9 positions match TRBD1. From germline, CDR1 is SEHNR and CDR2 FQNEAQ (reference sequence). The CDR3 extends over 16 amino acids. V lost 4 bases and J lost 7; bases outside the gene matches: 11.

This chain joins TRBV4-1 and TRBJ2-5, with 13 nucleotides matching TRBD2. There are 16 residues in the CDR3. Germline lookup yields CDR1 MGHRA and CDR2 YSYEKL. The V segment lost 1 base and the J segment 6 bases; nucleotides outside the gene matches: 5. The CDR3 region is CASSQVGTSGAKTQYF. The DNA of the CDR3 is TGCGCCAGCAGCCAAGTGGGGACTAGCGGGGCGAAGACCCAGTACTTC.

V usage is TRBV7-8 and J usage is TRBJ1-4; D is perhaps TRBD1 (6 bases). Germline CDR1 is SGHVS and CDR2 is FQNEAQ. This CDR3 contains 17 residues. Trimming removed 4 bases at V and 3 bases at J, with 18 bases between. The CDR3 region has the DNA TGTGCCAGCAGCTCTCGGTTGGGGGGGCCTTCTAATGAAAAACTGTTTTTT. This translates into CASSSRLGGPSNEKLFF.

This chain links TRBV10-1 with TRBJ2-2; D is perhaps TRBD2 (6 bases). The CDR3 is 13 residues long. From germline, CDR1 is WNHNN and CDR2 SYGVQD (reference sequence). Trimming stripped 6 bases from V and 1 base from J, with 6 bases between. CDR3 coding DNA: TGCGCCAGCAGGGGACTGAACACCGGGGAGCTGTTTTTT. It codes for CASRGLNTGELFF.

The V and J genes are TRBV5-1 and TRBJ1-2, with D possibly TRBD1 on 5 matching bases. Trimming pared 3 bases from V and 1 base from J, leaving 13 bases between. Germline CDR1 SGHRS, CDR2 YFSETQ. This CDR3 is 15 amino acids long. The CDR3 region has the DNA TGCGCCAGCAGCTCGACAGCACCCTTTAACTATGGCTACACCTTC. Residues: CASSSTAPFNYGYTF.

This chain links TRBV5-1 with TRBJ2-1, with 11 bases matching TRBD2. In germline, CDR1 is SGHRS, CDR2 YFSETQ. CDR3 length: 17 amino acids. With V trimmed by 1 base and J by 7 bases, 10 bases remained unmatched. The CDR3 spells CASSLNLRLAGRNEQFF. CDR3 nucleotides: TGCGCCAGCAGCTTGAATTTAAGACTAGCGGGACGGAATGAGCAGTTCTTC. Combining the CDR3 with reference TRBV5-1 and TRBJ2-1 gives the whole variable domain KAGVTQTPRYLIKTRGQQVTLSCSPISGHRSVSWYQQTPGQGLQFLFEYFSETQRNKGNFPGRFSGRQFSNSRSEMNVSTLELGDSALYLCASSLNLRLAGRNEQFFGPGTRLTVL.

This chain connects TRBV19 to TRBJ1-2, with 7 bases fitting TRBD1. The CDR3 totals 14 residues. Germline lookup yields CDR1 LNHDA and CDR2 SQIVND (reference sequence). The J segment lost 5 bases and the V segment lost 1 base, leaving 4 bases of the junction unmatched. The CDR3 DNA reads TGTGCCAGTAGTATAGTAGCAGGGGGTTATGGCTACACCTTC. Encoded protein: CASSIVAGGYGYTF.

The chain combines TRBV5-1 with TRBJ2-3; maybe TRBD1 (5 bases). CDR1 is SGHRS and CDR2 is YFSETQ in the germline V gene. The CDR3 loop spans 17 amino acids. Trimming took 3 bases from V and 5 from J, leaving 22 bases between them. The CDR3: CASSSQGVARLGDTQYF. In DNA, the CDR3 is TGCGCCAGCAGCTCCCAAGGGGTGGCTAGGTTGGGAGATACGCAGTATTTT. Full variable domain (remainder filled in from reference TRBV5-1 and TRBJ2-3): KAGVTQTPRYLIKTRGQQVTLSCSPISGHRSVSWYQQTPGQGLQFLFEYFSETQRNKGNFPGRFSGRQFSNSRSEMNVSTLELGDSALYLCASSSQGVARLGDTQYFGPGTRLTVL.

V is TRBV2 and J is TRBJ2-2, with D maybe TRBD2 (5 bases). The CDR3 sequence is 14 residues long. Trimming took off 7 bases at V and 1 base at J, with 10 bases between the two ends. CDR1 and CDR2 (germline): SNHLY, FYNNEI. The CDR3 sequence is CASTEDLNTGELFF. In DNA form, the CDR3 reads TGTGCCAGCACCGAGGACTTGAACACCGGGGAGCTGTTTTTT.